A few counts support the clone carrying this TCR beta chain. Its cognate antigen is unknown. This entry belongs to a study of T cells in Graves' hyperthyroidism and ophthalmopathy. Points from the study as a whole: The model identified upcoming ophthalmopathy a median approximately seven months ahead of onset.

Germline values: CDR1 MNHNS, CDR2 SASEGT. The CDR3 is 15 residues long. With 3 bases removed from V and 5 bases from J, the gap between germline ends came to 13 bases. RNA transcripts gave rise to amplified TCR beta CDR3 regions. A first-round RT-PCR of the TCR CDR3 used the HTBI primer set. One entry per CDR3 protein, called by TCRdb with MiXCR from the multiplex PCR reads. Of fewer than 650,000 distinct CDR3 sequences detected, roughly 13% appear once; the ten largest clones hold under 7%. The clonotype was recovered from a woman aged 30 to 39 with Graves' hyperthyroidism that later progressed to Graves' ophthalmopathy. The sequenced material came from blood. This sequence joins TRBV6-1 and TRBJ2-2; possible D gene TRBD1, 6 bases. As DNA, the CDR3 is TGTGCCAGCAGTGACACAGGGACCCGGACCGGGGAGCTGTTTTTT. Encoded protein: CASSDTGTRTGELFF.